Listed below are T cell receptor beta chains from one sample, sequenced in a study of cytomegalovirus exposure and HLA in healthy donors. Repertoires were generated with immunoSEQ multiplex PCR, while TCRdb's copy carries only in-frame clones and drops some. The sample table sets out 150,000 to 200,000 clones. Input material: PBMCs. The receptors originated from a woman aged 18-29 years in good health and CMV-seropositive. Each CDR3 is given with its conserved first and last residue. The order of the fields is J gene, D gene, V gene, CDR3 protein, CDR3 DNA. D genes are given only for firm matches.

TRBJ1-5,-,TRBV19,CASSIPGLSNQPQHF,TGTGCCAGTAGTATTCCCGGGTTGAGCAATCAGCCCCAGCATTTT
TRBJ1-3,-,TRBV19,CASSEAISGNTIYF,TGTGCCAGTTCCGAGGCCATATCTGGAAACACCATATATTTT
TRBJ2-3,-,TRBV5-1,CASSNRDNTDTQYF,TGCGCCAGCAGCAACCGGGACAACACAGATACGCAGTATTTT
TRBJ2-6,-,TRBV5-1,CASSAAGANVLTF,TGCGCCAGCTCGGCGGCTGGGGCCAACGTCCTGACTTTC
TRBJ2-7,-,TRBV6-1,CASSEPPYEQYF,TGTGCCAGCAGTGAACCCCCGTACGAGCAGTACTTC
TRBJ2-7,-,TRBV15,CATSRDSRDEQYF,TGTGCCACCAGCAGAGATTCCCGCGACGAGCAGTACTTC
TRBJ1-2,-,TRBV27,CASGRGDAFGGYTF,TGTGCCAGCGGGCGGGGGGACGCTTTCGGTGGCTACACCTTC
TRBJ1-5,-,TRBV4-1,CASSYGQFNQPQHF,TGCGCCAGCAGCTACGGACAGTTCAATCAGCCCCAGCATTTT
TRBJ2-1,TRBD2,TRBV9,CASSPYTSGIYNEQFF,TGTGCCAGCAGCCCCTACACTAGCGGGATCTACAATGAGCAGTTCTTC
TRBJ2-5,TRBD2,TRBV2,CASRPPSGGGGETQYF,TGTGCCAGCAGGCCCCCTAGCGGGGGAGGGGGAGAGACCCAGTACTTC
TRBJ2-5,TRBD1,TRBV4-3,CASSQGQGAGETQYF,TGCGCCAGCAGCCAAGGACAGGGGGCCGGAGAGACCCAGTACTTC
TRBJ1-5,-,TRBV27,CASSLSFGVSNQPQHF,TGTGCCAGCAGTTTATCGTTCGGAGTTAGCAATCAGCCCCAGCATTTT
TRBJ1-5,TRBD1,TRBV7-2,CASSTNRGAQPQHF,TGTGCCAGCAGCACGAACAGGGGCGCTCAGCCCCAGCATTTT
TRBJ2-3,-,TRBV4-1,CASKFGGTSTDTQYF,TGCGCCAGCAAATTTGGGGGGACTAGCACAGATACGCAGTATTTT
TRBJ2-7,-,TRBV4-2,CASRVRDSQSYEQYF,TGTGCCAGCAGAGTGCGGGACAGCCAATCCTACGAGCAGTACTTC
TRBJ1-1,-,TRBV7-9,CASSTSDTEAFF,TGTGCCAGCAGCACGAGCGACACTGAAGCTTTCTTT
TRBJ2-1,-,TRBV7-8,CASSLDRAYNEQFF,TGTGCCAGCAGCTTAGACAGGGCCTACAATGAGCAGTTCTTC
TRBJ2-7,TRBD1,TRBV5-5,CASSLGDRDPYEQYF,TGTGCCAGCAGCTTGGGGGACAGGGACCCCTACGAGCAGTACTTC
TRBJ2-5,TRBD2,TRBV19,CASSIVLAGAGETQYF,TGTGCCAGTAGTATAGTACTAGCGGGAGCAGGAGAGACCCAGTACTTC
TRBJ2-7,-,TRBV5-4,CASSSGLKPYEQYF,TGTGCCAGCAGCTCGGGACTCAAACCCTACGAGCAGTACTTC
TRBJ2-7,-,TRBV27,CASSFNYEQYF,TGTGCCAGCAGTTTTAACTACGAGCAGTACTTC
TRBJ2-1,-,TRBV6-1,CASTGTGLHEQFF,TGTGCCAGTACAGGGACGGGGTTGCATGAGCAGTTCTTC
TRBJ2-7,TRBD2,TRBV7-8,CASSRRDYGGEQYF,TGTGCCAGCAGCAGGAGGGACTACGGTGGCGAGCAGTACTTC